A selection of T cell receptor beta chains follows, all from one sample in a study of spatial heterogeneity in lung cancer. In TCRdb, the 5' RACE reads were re-called with MiXCR into one record per CDR3 protein. The sample yields 12,000 or so distinct CDR3 sequences, 13% to 15% seen once. The material sequenced was lung tumor tissue, taken at surgery. The receptors originated from a male donor with early-stage non-small cell lung cancer. Both conserved end residues are part of each CDR3. D genes are given only for firm matches. Only part of the rows carry a size: once, few, many, or a class if the clone is expanded.

clone_size: NA; j_call: TRBJ2-1; d_call: NA; cdr3_length: 16; v_call: TRBV20-1; cdr3_aa: CSAPGAGDLSYNEQFF; cdr3_nt: TGCAGTGCCCCGGGGGCGGGAGACCTTTCCTACAATGAGCAGTTCTTC
clone_size: medium-sized; j_call: TRBJ1-5; d_call: NA; cdr3_length: 14; v_call: TRBV19; cdr3_aa: CASSIAGWAQPQHF; cdr3_nt: TGTGCCAGTAGTATTGCAGGGTGGGCTCAGCCCCAGCATTTT
clone_size: many; j_call: TRBJ2-3; d_call: TRBD1; cdr3_length: 17; v_call: TRBV20-1; cdr3_aa: CSARDSGGTGGTDTQYF; cdr3_nt: TGCAGTGCTAGAGACTCCGGGGGGACAGGGGGCACAGATACGCAGTATTTT
clone_size: medium-sized; j_call: TRBJ2-1; d_call: NA; cdr3_length: 12; v_call: TRBV29-1; cdr3_aa: CSVTSPYNEQFF; cdr3_nt: TGCAGCGTTACATCTCCCTACAATGAGCAGTTCTTC
clone_size: many; j_call: TRBJ2-4; d_call: TRBD1; cdr3_length: 19; v_call: TRBV6-5; cdr3_aa: CASSYSLPWTGAGKNIQYF; cdr3_nt: TGTGCCAGCAGTTACTCCCTCCCATGGACAGGGGCTGGCAAAAACATTCAGTACTTC
clone_size: NA; j_call: TRBJ2-7; d_call: TRBD2; cdr3_length: 16; v_call: TRBV7-2; cdr3_aa: CASSLAGLAGGYEQYF; cdr3_nt: TGTGCCAGCAGCTTAGCGGGCCTAGCGGGAGGGTACGAGCAGTACTTC
clone_size: NA; j_call: TRBJ2-1; d_call: NA; cdr3_length: 17; v_call: TRBV3-1; cdr3_aa: CASSQALIGASYNEQFF; cdr3_nt: TGTGCCAGCAGCCAAGCCCTGATAGGGGCATCCTACAATGAGCAGTTCTTC
clone_size: many; j_call: TRBJ1-1; d_call: NA; cdr3_length: 15; v_call: TRBV6-2/TRBV6-3; cdr3_aa: CASSYGAWTNTEAFF; cdr3_nt: TGTGCCAGCAGTTACGGGGCGTGGACGAACACTGAAGCTTTCTTT
clone_size: many; j_call: TRBJ1-1; d_call: NA; cdr3_length: 14; v_call: TRBV11-2; cdr3_aa: CASSLFGGPTEAFF; cdr3_nt: TGTGCCAGCAGCTTATTCGGGGGGCCGACTGAAGCTTTCTTT
clone_size: few; j_call: TRBJ2-1; d_call: TRBD2; cdr3_length: 14; v_call: TRBV20-1; cdr3_aa: CSARGTSFVDEQFF; cdr3_nt: TGCAGTGCTAGGGGGACTAGCTTTGTCGATGAGCAGTTCTTC
clone_size: many; j_call: TRBJ2-5; d_call: TRBD2; cdr3_length: 14; v_call: TRBV5-1; cdr3_aa: CASSPGLYRETQYF; cdr3_nt: TGCGCCAGCAGCCCGGGACTATACCGGGAGACCCAGTACTTC
clone_size: many; j_call: TRBJ1-1; d_call: NA; cdr3_length: 13; v_call: TRBV24-1; cdr3_aa: CATRGGGAAEAFF; cdr3_nt: TGTGCCACCCGCGGCGGGGGAGCCGCTGAAGCTTTCTTT
clone_size: NA; j_call: TRBJ2-7; d_call: TRBD2; cdr3_length: 17; v_call: TRBV3-1; cdr3_aa: CASSLKPSGLAGIEQYF; cdr3_nt: TGTGCCAGCAGCCTAAAACCCTCCGGACTAGCGGGAATCGAGCAGTACTTC
clone_size: many; j_call: TRBJ1-1; d_call: NA; cdr3_length: 16; v_call: TRBV27; cdr3_aa: CASSGSLGGRNTEAFF; cdr3_nt: TGTGCCAGCAGCGGTAGTTTGGGAGGGAGGAACACTGAAGCTTTCTTT
clone_size: medium-sized; j_call: TRBJ1-4; d_call: NA; cdr3_length: 14; v_call: TRBV12-3/TRBV12-4; cdr3_aa: CASSPGTLNEKLFF; cdr3_nt: TGTGCCAGCAGTCCCGGGACACTTAATGAAAAACTGTTTTTT
clone_size: medium-sized; j_call: TRBJ2-5; d_call: NA; cdr3_length: 13; v_call: TRBV20-1; cdr3_aa: CSARHNYKETQYF; cdr3_nt: TGCAGTGCTAGACACAACTATAAAGAGACCCAGTACTTC
clone_size: many; j_call: TRBJ2-5; d_call: TRBD2; cdr3_length: 15; v_call: TRBV28; cdr3_aa: CASFKAGGPHETQYF; cdr3_nt: TGTGCCAGCTTTAAGGCGGGAGGGCCGCATGAGACCCAGTACTTC
clone_size: many; j_call: TRBJ2-7; d_call: TRBD2; cdr3_length: 19; v_call: TRBV12-3/TRBV12-4; cdr3_aa: CASSLSVRTSGRRVNEQYF; cdr3_nt: TGTGCCAGCAGTTTAAGTGTGAGGACTAGCGGGAGGAGGGTAAACGAGCAGTACTTC
clone_size: medium-sized; j_call: TRBJ2-7; d_call: NA; cdr3_length: 11; v_call: TRBV20-1; cdr3_aa: CSAPTIHEQYF; cdr3_nt: TGCAGTGCCCCCACCATACACGAGCAGTACTTC
clone_size: medium-sized; j_call: TRBJ1-4; d_call: NA; cdr3_length: 14; v_call: TRBV10-3; cdr3_aa: CAISPGPTNEKLFF; cdr3_nt: TGTGCCATCAGTCCGGGGCCTACTAATGAAAAACTGTTTTTT
clone_size: NA; j_call: TRBJ1-1; d_call: NA; cdr3_length: 11; v_call: TRBV7-9; cdr3_aa: CANVEYTEAFF; cdr3_nt: TGTGCCAACGTAGAATACACTGAAGCTTTCTTT